A single T cell receptor (beta chain) is shown here with its context. There are 16 residues in the CDR3. The V gene's germline CDR1 is LGHNA and CDR2 YSLEER. Deletions cut 1 base from V and 7 bases from J, with 19 bases between. These data come from a study of T cells after yellow fever vaccination. A single record per CDR3 protein comes from TCRdb applying MiXCR to the 5' RACE reads. The sample has 550,000 or so distinct CDR3 sequences, 15% to 20% seen once; the top ten hold roughly an eighth. The sequence was collected from a man aged 30 to 39 who received the YFV17D yellow fever vaccine. This specimen consisted of PBMCs, obtained 15 days after the yellow fever booster vaccination. The rearrangement joins TRBV4-3 to TRBJ2-5; tentatively, D is TRBD2 (6 bases). The CDR3 DNA reads as TGCGCCAGCAGCCAAGGCGGGACTCTCTTTGGGGGGACCCAGTACTTC. Encoded protein: CASSQGGTLFGGTQYF.